This T cell receptor (beta chain) was sequenced in a study of blood T cell repertoires in COVID-19. In Cohort 3, a recovered donor had either two negative PCRs, clearance, or symptom resolution. Data came from immunoSEQ multiplex PCR; TCRdb stores just in-frame clones and leaves some out. The data show about 470,000 clones, about 85% seen once. The CDR3 has 13 residues. V dropped 0 bases and J dropped 10 bases, with 10 bases sitting between them. In germline, CDR1 is ENHRY, CDR2 SYGVKD. The chain couples TRBV10-3 to TRBJ2-1; D unclear. The sequenced material came from PBMCs or T cells enriched from blood (not recorded which). The sequence was obtained from a woman aged 18-30 years who had recovered from COVID-19. DNA for the CDR3: TGTGCCATCAGTGAGTCCGGTCAATCCGAGCAGTTCTTC. This encodes CAISESGQSEQFF.